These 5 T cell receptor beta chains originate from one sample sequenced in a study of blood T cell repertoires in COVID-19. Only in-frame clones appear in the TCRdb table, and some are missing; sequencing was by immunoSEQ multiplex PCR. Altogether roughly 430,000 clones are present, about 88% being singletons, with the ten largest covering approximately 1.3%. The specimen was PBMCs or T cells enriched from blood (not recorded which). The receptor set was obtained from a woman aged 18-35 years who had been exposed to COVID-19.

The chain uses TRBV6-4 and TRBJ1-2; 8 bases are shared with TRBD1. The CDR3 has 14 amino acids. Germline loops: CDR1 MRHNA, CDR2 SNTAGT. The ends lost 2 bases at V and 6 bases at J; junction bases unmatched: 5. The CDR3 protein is CASSDQGAGDGYTF. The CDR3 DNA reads TGTGCCAGCAGTGACCAGGGGGCGGGTGATGGCTACACCTTC.

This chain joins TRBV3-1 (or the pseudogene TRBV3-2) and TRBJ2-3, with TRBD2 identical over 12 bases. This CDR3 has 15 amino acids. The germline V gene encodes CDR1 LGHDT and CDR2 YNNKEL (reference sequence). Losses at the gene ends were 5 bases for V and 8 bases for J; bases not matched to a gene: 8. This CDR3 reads CASSMTSGGLGTQYF. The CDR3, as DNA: TGTGCCAGCAGCATGACTAGCGGGGGACTTGGTACGCAGTATTTT.

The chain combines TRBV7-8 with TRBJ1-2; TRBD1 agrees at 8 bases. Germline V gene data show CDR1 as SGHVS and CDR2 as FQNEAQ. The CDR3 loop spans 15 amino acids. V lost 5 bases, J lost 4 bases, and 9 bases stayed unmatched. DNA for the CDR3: TGTGCCAGCAGCCAGCTGGGACAGGCCCCCTATGGCTACACCTTC. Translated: CASSQLGQAPYGYTF.

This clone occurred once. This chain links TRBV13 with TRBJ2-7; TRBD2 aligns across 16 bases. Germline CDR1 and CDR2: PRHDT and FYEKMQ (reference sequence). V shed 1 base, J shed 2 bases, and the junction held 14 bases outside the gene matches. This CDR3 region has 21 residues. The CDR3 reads CASSLESVWGLAGGRTYEQYF. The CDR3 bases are TGTGCCAGCAGCTTAGAATCGGTATGGGGACTAGCGGGAGGGCGAACCTACGAGCAGTACTTC.

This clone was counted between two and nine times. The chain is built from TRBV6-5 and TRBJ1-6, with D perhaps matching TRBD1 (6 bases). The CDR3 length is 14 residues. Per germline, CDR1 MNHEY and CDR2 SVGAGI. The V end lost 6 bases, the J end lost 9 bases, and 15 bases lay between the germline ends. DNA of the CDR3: TGTGCCAGCAGCAGTTGGGGCAGGGGTTCACCCCTCCACTTT. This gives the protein CASSSWGRGSPLHF.